These T cell receptor beta chains were read from a single sample in a study of blood T cell repertoires in COVID-19. Clones were sequenced by immunoSEQ multiplex PCR, and TCRdb holds only the in-frame ones, with some missing. The table lists some 420,000 clones, around 89% of them singletons. The source material was PBMCs or T cells enriched from blood (not recorded which). The receptor source for this set is a man under 40 who had recovered from COVID-19. Both conserved end residues are part of each CDR3. The order of the fields is V gene, D gene, J gene, clone size, CDR3 protein, CDR3 DNA. A D gene is named only where the DNA matches it firmly. Clone size is not always given. Where it is, it says once, few, many or a class for expanded clones.

TRBV10-2	-	TRBJ1-5	once	CASSEGQFNQPQHF	TGCGCCAGCAGTGAGGGACAGTTTAATCAGCCCCAGCATTTT
TRBV11-3	TRBD2	TRBJ2-1	-	CASSLSSGTYNEQFF	TGTGCCAGCAGCTTATCTAGCGGGACATACAATGAGCAGTTCTTC
TRBV5-1	-	TRBJ2-1	-	CASSPDNEQFF	TGCGCCAGCAGCCCGGACAATGAGCAGTTCTTC
TRBV15	-	TRBJ1-5	-	CATRDSSNQPQHF	TGTGCCACCAGGGACAGTAGCAATCAGCCCCAGCATTTT
TRBV9	-	TRBJ1-2	-	CASSPWTAYGYTF	TGTGCCAGCAGCCCATGGACAGCCTATGGCTACACCTTC
TRBV3-1/TRBV3-2	TRBD2	TRBJ2-5	-	CASSQDHRREETQYF	TGTGCCAGCAGCCAAGATCATCGGCGGGAGGAGACCCAGTACTTC
TRBV27	-	TRBJ2-2	-	CASSARLGSTAPELFF	TGTGCCAGCAGTGCCCGACTTGGGAGTACCGCCCCGGAGCTGTTTTTT
TRBV27	TRBD2	TRBJ2-7	-	CASSLTSVYEQYF	TGTGCCAGCAGTTTAACTAGCGTCTACGAGCAGTACTTC
TRBV21-1	-	TRBJ1-5	-	CASSYRGGNQPQHF	TGTGCCAGCAGCTATCGGGGGGGCAATCAGCCCCAGCATTTT
TRBV7-2	-	TRBJ2-1	-	CASSWVAADHNEQFF	TGTGCCAGCAGCTGGGTAGCGGCCGACCACAATGAGCAGTTCTTC
TRBV29-1	TRBD1	TRBJ1-2	-	CSAGQGWLYGYTF	TGCAGCGCAGGACAGGGGTGGCTCTATGGCTACACCTTC
TRBV24-1	TRBD2	TRBJ2-5	-	CATAGDRSETQYF	TGTGCCACCGCGGGGGACCGTTCCGAGACCCAGTACTTC
TRBV2	-	TRBJ1-5	-	CASNSHPNQPQHF	TGTGCCAGCAACTCCCATCCAAATCAGCCCCAGCATTTT
TRBV28	TRBD1	TRBJ1-2	-	CASTLTEGAQVNGYTF	TGTGCCAGCACCCTAACGGAGGGGGCGCAAGTCAATGGCTACACCTTC
TRBV4-1	-	TRBJ2-7	-	CASSQDRVAEQYF	TGCGCCAGCAGCCAAGACCGGGTGGCCGAGCAGTACTTC
TRBV3-1/TRBV3-2	TRBD1	TRBJ1-6	-	CASQPGQVNGSPLHF	TGTGCCAGCCAACCCGGACAGGTCAATGGGTCACCCCTCCACTTT
TRBV7-9	-	TRBJ2-7	-	CASSSLTEPYEQYF	TGTGCCAGCAGCTCATTGACAGAACCCTACGAGCAGTACTTC
TRBV12-5	TRBD1	TRBJ2-5	-	CASGPRTGGGRETQYF	TGTGCTAGTGGTCCCCGGACAGGGGGGGGTCGAGAGACCCAGTACTTC
TRBV7-2	TRBD2	TRBJ2-7	-	CASRRLAGVDEQYF	TGTGCCAGCAGAAGACTAGCGGGAGTGGACGAGCAGTACTTC
TRBV18	TRBD2	TRBJ2-2	-	CASSLAGGNTGELFF	TGTGCCAGCTCCCTAGCGGGAGGCAACACCGGGGAGCTGTTTTTT
TRBV10-1	TRBD2	TRBJ2-7	few	CASSRTSGTIAEQYF	TGCGCCAGCAGCCGGACTAGCGGGACGATCGCCGAGCAGTACTTC
TRBV5-1	TRBD2	TRBJ2-2	once	CASSSGLANTGELFF	TGCGCCAGCAGCTCGGGACTAGCGAACACCGGGGAGCTGTTTTTT
TRBV7-6	TRBD1	TRBJ1-3	-	CASSLGQGRNTIYF	TGTGCCAGCAGCTTGGGACAGGGAAGAAACACCATATATTTT
TRBV4-1	-	TRBJ2-1	-	CASSQTTGSYNEQFF	TGCGCCAGCAGCCAAACGACAGGCTCCTACAATGAGCAGTTCTTC
TRBV5-1	-	TRBJ2-4	once	CASSLESWLAKNIQYF	TGCGCCAGCAGCTTGGAGTCATGGCTAGCCAAAAACATTCAGTACTTC
TRBV5-1	TRBD1	TRBJ1-1	-	CASSWQGALAEAFF	TGCGCCAGCAGCTGGCAGGGGGCGCTGGCTGAAGCTTTCTTT